This TCR beta chain appears in the sequencing data of a study of radiotherapy plus CTLA-4 blockade in lung cancer. Between the trimmed V and J ends, which lost 2 bases and 0 bases, there was a span of 11 bases. The CDR3 loop spans 15 amino acids. CDR1 is SGHTA and CDR2 is FQGNSA in the germline V gene. Assay: immunoSEQ multiplex PCR; the TCRdb copy retains only in-frame clones and omits some. Of around 100,000 clones detected, approximately 80% appear once; the ten largest clones hold around 3%. The clonotype originates from a human donor with non-small cell lung cancer that progressed on radiotherapy plus ipilimumab. Some clones in this sample may be carry-over from other donors' samples. The chain combines TRBV7-2 with TRBJ2-7; no reliable D call. This specimen was peripheral blood, taken from a patient treated with radiotherapy plus ipilimumab. The CDR3: CASSLWRSSSYEQYF. The DNA of the CDR3 is TGTGCCAGCAGCTTATGGCGGAGTAGCTCCTACGAGCAGTACTTC.